This T cell receptor (beta chain) came from a study of shared clonotypes between healthy human individuals. Using immunoSEQ multiplex PCR, the repertoire was profiled, and TCRdb retains in-frame clones only, with some absent. The data show about 2.5 million clones, 92% seen once. CDR1 and CDR2 from the germline V gene are GTSNPN and SVGIG (reference sequence). Trimming took 2 bases from V and 9 from J; bases not matched to a gene: 6. This CDR3 has 13 residues. The sequenced sample consisted of naive CD4+ T cells from PBMCs. Subset in this sample: CD45RA+ positively selected. The clonotype comes from a man between 18 and 35 years old in good health. Some clones in this sample may be carry-over from other donors' samples. The chain has TRBV30 and TRBJ2-1, with TRBD2 identical over 8 bases. The CDR3 is CAWSPGLGSEQFF. In nucleotides, the CDR3 is TGTGCCTGGAGTCCGGGACTAGGTAGTGAGCAGTTCTTC.